Listed below are T cell receptor beta chains from one sample, sequenced in a study of PD-1 blockade in classical Hodgkin lymphoma. Data came from immunoSEQ multiplex PCR; TCRdb stores just in-frame clones and leaves some out. The repertoire consists of fewer than 100,000 clones, with about 89% occurring once and the leading ten covering 20% to 25%. The sequencing here drew on peripheral blood mononuclear cells (PBMCs), taken at baseline. The receptor set was obtained from a human donor with classical Hodgkin lymphoma. Each CDR3 is given with its conserved first and last residue. The D gene is left open where the match is weak. Clone size is given for some rows only: seen once, a few or many times, or a class if the clone is expanded.

TRBJ2-2 TRBV28 13 . once CAAVEVNTGELFF TGTGCCGCCGTCGAGGTGAACACCGGGGAGCTGTTTTTT
TRBJ1-2 TRBV6-5 15 TRBD1 . CASRPGTGSFYGYTF TGTGCCAGCAGACCCGGGACAGGGTCCTTCTATGGCTACACCTTC
TRBJ2-7 TRBV5-6 15 TRBD1 . CASSPRRDRPYEQYF TGTGCCAGCAGCCCCCGGAGGGACAGGCCGTACGAGCAGTACTTC
TRBJ1-3 TRBV18 16 . . CASSPPGRIIGNTIYF TGTGCCAGCTCACCACCGGGCAGAATTATTGGAAACACCATATATTTT
TRBJ2-3 TRBV5-4 14 TRBD2 . CASSLPEREGGQYF TGTGCCAGCAGCCTTCCAGAAAGGGAGGGCGGGCAGTATTTT
TRBJ2-7 TRBV6-6 15 . . CASSYGGPSSYEQYF TGTGCCAGCAGTTACGGGGGCCCCAGCTCCTACGAGCAGTACTTC
TRBJ1-1 TRBV7-2 13 . . CASSPTKGAEAFF TGTGCCAGCAGCCCTACTAAGGGGGCTGAAGCTTTCTTT
TRBJ1-2 TRBV18 13 . few CASSPPEFYGYTF TGTGCCAGCTCACCACCGGAGTTCTATGGCTACACCTTC
TRBJ2-2 TRBV7-2 15 . . CASSLAGQITGELFF TGTGCCAGCAGCTTAGCCGGGCAGATCACCGGGGAGCTGTTTTTT
TRBJ2-1 TRBV7-8 18 . . CASSQRLNMGFGADEQFF TGTGCCAGCAGCCAAAGGTTGAATATGGGCTTTGGGGCCGATGAGCAGTTCTTC
TRBJ1-3 TRBV4-1 17 TRBD1 . CASSQGRRQGSGNTIYF TGCGCCAGCAGCCAAGGCCGGAGACAGGGCTCTGGAAACACCATATATTTT
TRBJ1-5 TRBV6-5 14 TRBD1 . CASSGTGFSQPQHF TGTGCCAGCAGCGGGACAGGGTTTTCGCAGCCCCAGCATTTT
TRBJ2-6 TRBV28 16 . . CASSLGSFSGANVLTF TGTGCCAGCAGTCTTGGGTCCTTCTCTGGGGCCAACGTCCTGACTTTC
TRBJ2-1 TRBV7-2 18 TRBD2 . CASSSYPGLAGGYNEQFF TGTGCCAGCAGCAGTTATCCGGGACTAGCGGGAGGGTACAATGAGCAGTTCTTC
TRBJ1-1 TRBV9 14 TRBD1 once CASSATGGPTEAFF TGTGCCAGCAGCGCGACAGGGGGCCCCACTGAAGCTTTCTTT
TRBJ2-3 TRBV7-9 16 . . CASSLGVGFSTDTQYF TGTGCCAGCAGCTTAGGTGTGGGTTTCAGCACAGATACGCAGTATTTT
TRBJ2-5 TRBV6-5 15 . . CASSYPGGSAETQYF TGTGCCAGCAGTTATCCGGGGGGCAGTGCGGAGACCCAGTACTTC
TRBJ1-2 TRBV28 13 . . CASIDGQNYGYTF TGTGCCAGCATCGACGGGCAAAACTATGGCTACACCTTC
TRBJ1-1 TRBV11-2 12 . . CASSLVAGTAFF TGTGCCAGCAGCTTAGTAGCAGGGACTGCTTTCTTT
TRBJ1-3 TRBV4-3 12 . . CASRSPGNTIYF TGCGCCAGCAGGTCTCCTGGAAACACCATATATTTT
TRBJ2-7 TRBV28 17 . once CASTPRALGSLNYEQYF TGTGCCAGCACCCCCAGGGCTCTGGGGTCTTTAAACTACGAGCAGTACTTC
TRBJ2-1 TRBV2 10 . . CASSVNEQFF TGTGCCAGCAGTGTAAATGAGCAGTTCTTC
TRBJ2-3 TRBV27 14 . . CASSPREPTDTQYF TGTGCCAGCAGTCCCCGGGAGCCCACAGATACGCAGTATTTT
TRBJ2-1 TRBV7-9 16 TRBD2 . CASSLGASGRANEQFF TGTGCCAGCAGCTTAGGGGCTAGCGGGAGGGCCAATGAGCAGTTCTTC
TRBJ2-1 TRBV6-5 16 TRBD2 . CASSYQRTSGAGEQFF TGTGCCAGCAGTTACCAACGGACTAGCGGGGCGGGTGAGCAGTTCTTC
TRBJ2-4 TRBV28 16 . . CASSFSPWLAKNIQYF TGTGCCAGCAGTTTCAGCCCGTGGCTAGCCAAAAACATTCAGTACTTC
TRBJ1-1 TRBV5-1 14 TRBD1 . CASSRTGGAPEAFF TGCGCCAGCAGCCGGACAGGGGGCGCTCCCGAAGCTTTCTTT
TRBJ2-7 TRBV19 14 . . CASNPTGLGYEQYF TGTGCCAGCAACCCTACAGGATTAGGCTACGAGCAGTACTTC
TRBJ1-2 TRBV6-1 12 . once CAGSRAGYGYTF TGTGCCGGGTCAAGGGCAGGGTATGGCTACACCTTC
TRBJ2-7 TRBV14 11 . once CASSHTYEQYF TGTGCCAGCAGCCACACCTACGAGCAGTACTTC
TRBJ2-7 TRBV7-6 13 . once CASSSQESGEQYF TGTGCCAGCAGCTCTCAGGAATCGGGGGAGCAGTACTTC
TRBJ2-7 TRBV4-1 16 . . CASSQGGTEIYYEQYF TGCGCCAGCAGCCAAGGCGGGACGGAAATTTACTACGAGCAGTACTTC
TRBJ2-7 TRBV5-1 12 . . CASSEGYYEQYF TGCGCCAGCAGCGAGGGGTACTACGAGCAGTACTTC
TRBJ2-7 TRBV6-6 14 TRBD1 . CASSAPGTEYEQYF TGTGCCAGCAGTGCTCCCGGGACAGAATACGAGCAGTACTTC
TRBJ1-2 TRBV28 12 . . CASNAGNYGYTF TGTGCCAGCAATGCAGGCAACTATGGCTACACCTTC
TRBJ2-5 TRBV19 13 TRBD2 once CASSGRASETQYF TGTGCCAGTAGCGGGAGGGCCTCAGAGACCCAGTACTTC